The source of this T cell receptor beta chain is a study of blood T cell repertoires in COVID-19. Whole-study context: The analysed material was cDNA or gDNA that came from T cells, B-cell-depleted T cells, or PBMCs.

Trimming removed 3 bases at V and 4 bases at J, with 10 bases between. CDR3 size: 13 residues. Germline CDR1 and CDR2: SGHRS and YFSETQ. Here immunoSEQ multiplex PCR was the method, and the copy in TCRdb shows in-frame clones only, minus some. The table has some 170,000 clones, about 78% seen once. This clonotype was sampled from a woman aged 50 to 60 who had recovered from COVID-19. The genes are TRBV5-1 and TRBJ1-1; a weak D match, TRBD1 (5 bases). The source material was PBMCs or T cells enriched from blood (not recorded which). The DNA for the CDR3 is TGCGCCAGCAGCTGGGGGGGAAGCACTGAAGCTTTCTTT. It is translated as CASSWGGSTEAFF.